A selection of T cell receptor beta chains follows, all from one sample in a study of blood T cell repertoires in COVID-19. The table came from immunoSEQ multiplex PCR; TCRdb's copy has only in-frame clones and leaves some out. The table includes roughly 160,000 clones, roughly 87% detected once. The sample comprised PBMCs or T cells enriched from blood (not recorded which). These receptors all come from a woman aged 45-60 years who had recovered from COVID-19. CDR3s include the opening cysteine and the closing phenylalanine or tryptophan. The D gene is left open where the match is weak. A row's size may be missing; if present it is once, few, many or a size class.

TRBJ1-1	.	TRBV20-1	.	TGCAGTGCTAGTGTAGTCCTAGGGGGCACTGAAGCTTTCTTT	CSASVVLGGTEAFF
TRBJ1-1	.	TRBV11-2	TRBD1	TGTGCCAGCAGCTGGGGGACAGGGGGCTACACTGAAGCTTTCTTT	CASSWGTGGYTEAFF
TRBJ2-1	.	TRBV11-2	.	TGTGCCAGCAGCCCCTCAGGGCTTGAGCAGTTCTTC	CASSPSGLEQFF
TRBJ2-2	few	TRBV30	.	TGTGCCTGGAATAAGCTCGGGGAGCTGTTTTTT	CAWNKLGELFF
TRBJ1-6	.	TRBV10-3	.	TGTGCCATCAGGTCGGCCGGGACTCAGAATTCACCCCTCCACTTT	CAIRSAGTQNSPLHF
TRBJ1-1	.	TRBV10-2	.	TGCGCCAGCAGATCTGCGGGAGGCAGGACTGAAGCTTTCTTT	CASRSAGGRTEAFF
TRBJ1-6	.	TRBV7-3	TRBD1	TGTGCCAGCAGCTTATTGGGGCAGGGGGCGTCACCCCTCCACTTT	CASSLLGQGASPLHF
TRBJ1-1	few	TRBV7-2	.	TGTGCCAGCAGCTCAGGGGCAGGGCTTATGAACACTGAAGCTTTCTTT	CASSSGAGLMNTEAFF
TRBJ2-7	.	TRBV7-2	TRBD2	TGTGCCAGCAGCATTGGGACTAGCGTAAACTACGAGCAGTACTTC	CASSIGTSVNYEQYF
TRBJ1-4	.	TRBV2	TRBD1	TGTGCCAGCAGAAAGGGACAGGTTAATGAAAAACTGTTTTTT	CASRKGQVNEKLFF
TRBJ1-3	once	TRBV9	TRBD1	TGTGCCAGCAGCGTAGGACAGGGGGGAACTGGAAACACCATATATTTT	CASSVGQGGTGNTIYF
TRBJ2-1	.	TRBV3-1/TRBV3-2	TRBD2	TGTGCCAGCAGCCAGCGGGGGGCGGCGGCAGGTGAGCAGTTCTTC	CASSQRGAAAGEQFF
TRBJ2-3	.	TRBV6-5	.	TGTGCCAGTCAACAGGTCGTGGGAGATACGCAGTATTTT	CASQQVVGDTQYF
TRBJ1-4	.	TRBV5-1	TRBD1	TGCGCCAGCAGCGGTGGGACAGCCTTTAATGAAAAACTGTTTTTT	CASSGGTAFNEKLFF
TRBJ1-1	.	TRBV28	TRBD1	TGTGCCAGCAGTTTAGGACAGGGCAGGGATATTGGCACTGAAGCTTTCTTT	CASSLGQGRDIGTEAFF
TRBJ1-5	few	TRBV19	TRBD1	TGTGCCAGTAAGACGGGACAGGGGATCGGCAATCAGCCCCAGCATTTT	CASKTGQGIGNQPQHF
TRBJ2-3	.	TRBV5-8	TRBD2	TGTGCCAGCAGCTTGTCCTGGACTAGCGGGAGACGCACAGATACGCAGTATTTT	CASSLSWTSGRRTDTQYF
TRBJ1-3	.	TRBV19	.	TGTGCCAGTAACGGGATATCTGGAAACACCATATATTTT	CASNGISGNTIYF